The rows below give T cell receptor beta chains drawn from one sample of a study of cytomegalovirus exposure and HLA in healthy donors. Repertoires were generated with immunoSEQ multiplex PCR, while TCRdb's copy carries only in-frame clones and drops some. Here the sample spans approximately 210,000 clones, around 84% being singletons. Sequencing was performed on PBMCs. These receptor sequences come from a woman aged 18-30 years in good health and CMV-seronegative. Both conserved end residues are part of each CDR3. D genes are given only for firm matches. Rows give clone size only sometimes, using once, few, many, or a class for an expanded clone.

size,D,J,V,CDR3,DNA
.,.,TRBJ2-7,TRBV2,CASSEVVADYEQYF,TGTGCCAGCAGTGAAGTGGTAGCGGACTACGAGCAGTACTTC
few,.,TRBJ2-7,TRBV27,CASSWGQGPNEQYF,TGTGCCAGCAGTTGGGGCCAAGGGCCCAACGAGCAGTACTTC
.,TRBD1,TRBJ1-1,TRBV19,CASSTLTGDRLNTEAFF,TGTGCCAGTAGCACCTTAACCGGGGACAGATTGAACACTGAAGCTTTCTTT
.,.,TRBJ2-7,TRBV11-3,CASSGRTGPEQYF,TGTGCCAGCAGCGGGAGAACAGGGCCCGAGCAGTACTTC
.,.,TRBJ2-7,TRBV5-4,CASSTSGGPSSEQYF,TGTGCCAGCAGCACCTCGGGGGGCCCCTCGAGTGAGCAGTACTTC
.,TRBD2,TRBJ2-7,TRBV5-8,CASSPPSAGGYNFYEQYF,TGTGCCAGCAGCCCTCCCTCAGCGGGAGGGTACAACTTCTACGAGCAGTACTTC
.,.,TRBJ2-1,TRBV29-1,CFILSDNEQFF,TGCTTTATCCTGTCCGACAATGAGCAGTTCTTC
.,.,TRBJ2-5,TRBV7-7,CASSLAGQGQETQYF,TGTGCTAGCAGCTTAGCGGGACAGGGACAAGAGACCCAGTACTTC
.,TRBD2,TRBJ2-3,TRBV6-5,CATTTTSGDTQYF,TGTGCCACCACAACGACTAGCGGAGATACGCAGTATTTT
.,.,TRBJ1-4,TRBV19,CASSEGLSEKLFF,TGTGCCAGTAGTGAGGGACTGAGTGAAAAACTGTTTTTT
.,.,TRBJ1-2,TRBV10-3,CAISFDEDYGYTF,TGTGCCATCAGCTTCGACGAGGACTATGGCTACACCTTC
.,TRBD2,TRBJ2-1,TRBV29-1,CSVARGGDYNEQFF,TGCAGCGTTGCTCGGGGGGGGGACTACAATGAGCAGTTCTTC
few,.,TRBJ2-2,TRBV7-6,CASSLVRRGAGELFF,TGTGCCAGCAGCTTAGTTCGCCGGGGAGCCGGGGAGCTGTTTTTT
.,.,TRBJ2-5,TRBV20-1,CSAHLSETQYF,TGCAGTGCGCACCTATCTGAGACCCAGTACTTC
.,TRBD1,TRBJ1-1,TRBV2,CASSEGTGAWDTEAFF,TGTGCCAGCAGTGAAGGGACAGGGGCGTGGGACACTGAAGCTTTCTTT
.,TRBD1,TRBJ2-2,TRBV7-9,CASSPRTDRGRPPGELFF,TGTGCCAGCAGCCCCAGGACTGACAGGGGAAGGCCGCCCGGGGAGCTGTTTTTT
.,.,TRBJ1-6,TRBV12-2,CASRLIGQWGGINSPLHF,TGTGCAAGTCGCTTAATCGGACAGTGGGGGGGAATTAATTCACCCCTCCACTTT
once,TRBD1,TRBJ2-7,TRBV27,CASSFRTGSYEQYF,TGTGCCAGCAGTTTCAGGACAGGGTCCTACGAGCAGTACTTC
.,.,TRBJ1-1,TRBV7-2,CASSLAGQLNTEAFF,TGTGCCAGCAGCTTAGCGGGGCAGTTGAACACTGAAGCTTTCTTT
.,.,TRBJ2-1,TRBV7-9,CASRNAGGINNEQFF,TGTGCCAGCAGAAACGCAGGCGGGATCAACAATGAGCAGTTCTTC
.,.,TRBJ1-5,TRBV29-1,CSVADTYSNQPQHF,TGCAGCGTTGCTGACACTTATAGCAATCAGCCCCAGCATTTT
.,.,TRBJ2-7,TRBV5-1,CASSLAGTRIGEQYF,TGCGCCAGCAGCTTGGCCGGGACAAGGATTGGCGAGCAGTACTTC
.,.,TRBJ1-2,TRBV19,CASSTYRARGYTF,TGTGCCAGTAGTACCTACAGGGCACGCGGCTACACCTTC
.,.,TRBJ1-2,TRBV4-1,CASSQLLGGDYGYTF,TGCGCCAGCAGCCAGCTCCTAGGGGGGGACTATGGCTACACCTTC
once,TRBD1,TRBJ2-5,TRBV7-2,CASSAQGQGVETQYF,TGTGCCAGCAGCGCCCAGGGGCAGGGGGTTGAGACCCAGTACTTC
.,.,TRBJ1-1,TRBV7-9,CASSLLAGQGTEAFF,TGTGCCAGCAGCTTATTGGCAGGGCAGGGGACTGAAGCTTTCTTT
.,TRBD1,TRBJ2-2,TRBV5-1,CASSLGDRVSGELFF,TGCGCCAGCAGCTTGGGGGACAGGGTGTCCGGGGAGCTGTTTTTT
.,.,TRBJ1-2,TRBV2,CASSGVQGSYGYTF,TGTGCCAGCAGTGGGGTACAGGGTTCTTATGGCTACACCTTC
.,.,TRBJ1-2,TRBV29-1,CSVKGADGYTF,TGCAGCGTTAAAGGGGCAGACGGCTACACCTTC
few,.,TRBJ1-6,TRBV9,CASSLGGYNSPLHF,TGTGCCAGCAGCCTCGGGGGCTATAATTCACCCCTCCACTTT
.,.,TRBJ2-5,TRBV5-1,CASSLVAFQETQYF,TGCGCCAGCAGCTTGGTAGCCTTCCAAGAGACCCAGTACTTC
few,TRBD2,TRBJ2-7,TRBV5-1,CASSLRLAGASHEQYF,TGCGCCAGCAGCTTGCGGCTAGCGGGAGCGTCCCACGAGCAGTACTTC
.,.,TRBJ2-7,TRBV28,CAFFKQKAAYEQYF,TGTGCTTTTTTCAAGCAGAAGGCGGCATACGAGCAGTACTTC
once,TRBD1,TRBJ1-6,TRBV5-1,CASSGTEDSPLHF,TGCGCCAGCAGCGGGACAGAGGATTCACCCCTCCACTTT
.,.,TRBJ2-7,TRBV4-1,CASSHLRKGLHEQYF,TGCGCCAGCAGCCACCTACGGAAGGGGCTCCACGAGCAGTACTTC
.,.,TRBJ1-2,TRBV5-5,CASSGREGPVGYTF,TGTGCCAGCAGCGGAAGGGAGGGCCCTGTTGGCTACACCTTC
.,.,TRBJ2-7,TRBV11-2,CASSFLEGSSYEQYF,TGTGCCAGCAGTTTCCTGGAGGGTTCCTCCTACGAGCAGTACTTC
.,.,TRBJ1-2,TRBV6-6,CASSPSVGYTF,TGTGCCAGCAGCCCCAGCGTGGGCTACACCTTC
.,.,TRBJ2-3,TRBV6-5,CASMRGLSTDTQYF,TGTGCCAGCATGAGAGGGCTTAGCACAGATACGCAGTATTTT
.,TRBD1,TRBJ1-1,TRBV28,CASSPTGGNTEAFF,TGTGCCAGCAGCCCGACAGGGGGTAACACTGAAGCTTTCTTT
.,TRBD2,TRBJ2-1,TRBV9,CASSAGLAGGFYNEQFF,TGTGCCAGCAGCGCAGGACTAGCGGGGGGGTTCTACAATGAGCAGTTCTTC
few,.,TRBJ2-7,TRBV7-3,CASSPRQDHYEQYF,TGTGCCAGCAGCCCTCGACAGGACCACTACGAGCAGTACTTC
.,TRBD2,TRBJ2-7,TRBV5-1,CASRSGGTSVYEQYF,TGCGCCAGCAGAAGCGGGGGGACTAGCGTTTACGAGCAGTACTTC